This T cell receptor (beta chain) was recovered during a study of T cell repertoires in cytomegalovirus infection. Study as a whole: A matching HLA type, together with CMV infection, was signaled by public TCR beta signatures. Whole-study results and caveats: The ex vivo response was dominated by HLA-C-restricted CMV-specific TCR beta clonotypes.

Using its own MiXCR run on the reads, TCRdb lists one record per CDR3 protein. Of fewer than 550,000 distinct CDR3 sequences listed, approximately 25% are singletons. This clonotype was detected a few times. Its antigen is not known. The germline V gene has CDR1 DFQATT and CDR2 SNEGSKA (reference sequence). J lost 0 bases, V lost 6 bases, and 9 bases had no gene match. This CDR3 comprises 18 residues. J is TRBJ2-1 and V is TRBV20-1, with 15 nucleotides matching TRBD2. The sequenced material came from PBMCs. The sequence came from a human donor in good health (CMV status not recorded). Some clones in this sample may be carry-over from other donors' samples. In DNA form, the CDR3 reads TGCAGTGCCCTGGGACTAGCGGGAGGTGCTAGCTCCTACAATGAGCAGTTCTTC. Amino acid sequence: CSALGLAGGASSYNEQFF.